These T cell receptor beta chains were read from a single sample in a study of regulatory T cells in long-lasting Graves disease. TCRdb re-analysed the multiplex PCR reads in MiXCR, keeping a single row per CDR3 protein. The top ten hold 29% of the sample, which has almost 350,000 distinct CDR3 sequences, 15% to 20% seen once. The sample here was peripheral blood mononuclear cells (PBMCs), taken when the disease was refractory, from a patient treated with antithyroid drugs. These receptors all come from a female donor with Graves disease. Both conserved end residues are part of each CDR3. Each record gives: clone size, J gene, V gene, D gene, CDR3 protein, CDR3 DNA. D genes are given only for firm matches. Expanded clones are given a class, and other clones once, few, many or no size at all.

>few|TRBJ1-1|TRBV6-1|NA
CASSELRGNTEAFF
TGTGCCAGCAGCGAACTCAGGGGGAACACTGAAGCTTTCTTT
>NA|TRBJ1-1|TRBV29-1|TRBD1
CSVAQRTGGTEAFF
TGCAGCGTTGCGCAACGAACAGGGGGCACTGAAGCTTTCTTT
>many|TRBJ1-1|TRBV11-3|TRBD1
CASRAGGISNTEAFF
TGTGCCAGCAGGGCAGGGGGGATTTCGAACACTGAAGCTTTCTTT
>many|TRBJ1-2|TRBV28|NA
CASSPPIWRPDSGYTF
TGTGCCAGCAGTCCACCTATTTGGCGCCCGGATAGTGGCTACACCTTC
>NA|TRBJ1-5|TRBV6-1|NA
CASSPTAPGGRSNQPQHF
TGTGCCAGCAGCCCCACCGCCCCTGGCGGCCGTAGCAATCAGCCCCAGCATTTT
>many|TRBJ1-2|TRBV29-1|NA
CSVGVGGSRSMDYTF
TGCAGCGTGGGGGTGGGGGGCAGCCGCAGCATGGACTACACCTTC
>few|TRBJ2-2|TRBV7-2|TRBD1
CASSPRYHGQANTGELFF
TGTGCCAGCAGCCCCCGTTACCACGGACAGGCGAACACCGGGGAGCTGTTTTTT
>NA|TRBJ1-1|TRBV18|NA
CASSPPFGIMNTEAFF
TGTGCCAGCTCACCACCGTTCGGGATTATGAACACTGAAGCTTTCTTT
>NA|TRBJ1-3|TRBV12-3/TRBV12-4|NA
CASSLVQETGNTIYF
TGTGCCAGCAGTTTAGTCCAGGAGACTGGAAACACCATATATTTT
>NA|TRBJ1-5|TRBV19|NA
CASSIMSVRNQPQHF
TGTGCCAGTAGTATTATGTCGGTTAGGAATCAGCCCCAGCATTTT
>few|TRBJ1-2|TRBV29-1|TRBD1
CSVDVTGKGYGYTF
TGCAGCGTGGACGTGACAGGGAAGGGGTATGGCTACACCTTC
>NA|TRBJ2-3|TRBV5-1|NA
CASSLGQNTDTQYF
TGCGCCAGCAGCTTGGGGCAGAACACAGATACGCAGTATTTT
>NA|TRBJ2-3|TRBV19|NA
CASSIGLAPDTQYF
TGTGCCAGTAGTATTGGGCTAGCGCCAGATACGCAGTATTTT
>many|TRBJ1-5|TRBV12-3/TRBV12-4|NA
CASSESGPQHF
TGTGCCAGCAGTGAGTCCGGGCCCCAGCATTTT
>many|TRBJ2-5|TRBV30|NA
CAWSVDRWYQETQYF
TGTGCCTGGAGTGTAGACAGGTGGTACCAAGAGACCCAGTACTTC
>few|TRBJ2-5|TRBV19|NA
CASSIDGGVGTQYF
TGTGCCAGTAGTATAGACGGAGGGGTGGGCACCCAGTACTTC
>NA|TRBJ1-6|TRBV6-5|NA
CASSYTMGSPLHF
TGTGCCAGCAGTTACACAATGGGCTCACCCCTCCACTTT
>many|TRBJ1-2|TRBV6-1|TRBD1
CASIRDRGRYGYTF
TGTGCCAGCATCCGGGACAGGGGACGGTATGGCTACACCTTC
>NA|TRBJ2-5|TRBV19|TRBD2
CASSIEASGSSAQYF
TGTGCCAGTAGTATAGAGGCTAGCGGGAGTTCGGCCCAGTACTTC
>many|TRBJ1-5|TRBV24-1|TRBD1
CATSYRGGQPQHF
TGTGCCACCAGTTACAGGGGCGGTCAGCCCCAGCATTTT
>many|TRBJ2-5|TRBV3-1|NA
CASSQEVGVGETQYF
TGTGCCAGCAGCCAAGAAGTGGGTGTCGGGGAGACCCAGTACTTC
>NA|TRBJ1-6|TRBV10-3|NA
CAVLDHDNSPLHF
TGTGCCGTACTCGACCATGATAATTCACCCCTCCACTTT
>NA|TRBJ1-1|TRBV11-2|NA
CASRLVGGKNTEAFF
TGTGCCAGCAGACTAGTTGGGGGGAAGAACACTGAAGCTTTCTTT
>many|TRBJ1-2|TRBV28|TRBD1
CASSLLDRGGGGYTF
TGTGCCAGCAGTTTACTTGACAGGGGTGGGGGTGGCTACACCTTC
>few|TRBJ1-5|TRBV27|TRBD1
CASSLDRGQGQPQHF
TGTGCCAGCAGTTTGGACAGGGGGCAGGGTCAGCCCCAGCATTTT
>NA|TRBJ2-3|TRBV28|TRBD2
CASSANRGREGPDTQYF
TGTGCCAGCAGTGCTAATAGGGGGCGGGAGGGCCCAGATACGCAGTATTTT
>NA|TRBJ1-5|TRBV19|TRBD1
CASLTGGGGPQHF
TGTGCCAGCCTCACCGGAGGGGGCGGGCCCCAGCATTTT
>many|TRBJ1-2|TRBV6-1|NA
CASSQRQANYGYTF
TGTGCCAGCAGTCAGAGACAGGCCAACTATGGCTACACCTTC
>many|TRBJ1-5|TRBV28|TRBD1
CASRPGTGGNQPQHF
TGTGCCAGCAGACCCGGGACAGGAGGTAATCAGCCCCAGCATTTT
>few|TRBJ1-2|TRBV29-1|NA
CSVDVQSYGYTF
TGCAGCGTTGACGTACAGTCCTATGGCTACACCTTC
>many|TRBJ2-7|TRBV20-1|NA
CSARRAGSRVEQYF
TGCAGTGCTAGAAGGGCGGGCAGCAGGGTCGAGCAGTACTTC
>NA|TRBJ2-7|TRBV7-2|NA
CASSLVGRLGLEQYF
TGTGCCAGCAGCTTAGTTGGGCGGTTGGGGCTCGAGCAGTACTTC
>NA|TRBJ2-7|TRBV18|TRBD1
CASSPLQTGGNYEQYF
TGTGCCAGCTCACCACTTCAGACAGGGGGAAATTACGAGCAGTACTTC
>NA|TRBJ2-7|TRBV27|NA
CASSFRGGASEQYF
TGTGCCAGCAGTTTTAGAGGGGGGGCGAGCGAGCAGTACTTC
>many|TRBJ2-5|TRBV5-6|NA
CASSWGGPKKTQYF
TGTGCCAGCAGCTGGGGGGGCCCGAAGAAGACCCAGTACTTC
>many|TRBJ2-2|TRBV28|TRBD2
CASRDLAGLIPPGELFF
TGTGCCAGCAGGGACCTAGCGGGTCTGATTCCCCCCGGGGAGCTGTTTTTT
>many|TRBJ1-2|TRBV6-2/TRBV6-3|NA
CASSDRVLGLITYGYTF
TGTGCCAGCAGTGATCGGGTCTTAGGGTTGATAACCTATGGCTACACCTTC
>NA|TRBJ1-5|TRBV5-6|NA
CASSGSGRQPQHF
TGTGCCAGCAGCGGTTCAGGGCGTCAGCCCCAGCATTTT
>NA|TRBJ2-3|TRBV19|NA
CASSITTGVGDTQYF
TGTGCCAGTAGTATAACGACGGGAGTTGGAGATACGCAGTATTTT
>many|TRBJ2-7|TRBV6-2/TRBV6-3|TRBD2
CASSYNRLIAGVAYEQYF
TGTGCCAGCAGTTATAACCGACTAATAGCGGGAGTTGCCTACGAGCAGTACTTC
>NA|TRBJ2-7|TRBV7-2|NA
CASSHALVGEQYF
TGTGCCAGCAGCCACGCTCTAGTAGGCGAGCAGTACTTC
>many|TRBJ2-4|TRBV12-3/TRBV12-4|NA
CASSPSGGVQYF
TGTGCCAGCAGTCCCTCAGGGGGGGTTCAGTACTTC
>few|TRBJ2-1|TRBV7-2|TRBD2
CASSQQLARNEQFF
TGTGCCAGCAGCCAACAACTAGCGCGGAATGAGCAGTTCTTC
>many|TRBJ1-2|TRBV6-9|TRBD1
CASSYPRFGTGGEDGYTF
TGTGCCAGCAGTTACCCCCGCTTCGGGACAGGGGGCGAGGATGGCTACACCTTC
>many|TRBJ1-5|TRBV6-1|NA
CASIRRKGGIGQPQHF
TGTGCCAGCATACGGAGAAAGGGGGGGATAGGACAGCCCCAGCATTTT
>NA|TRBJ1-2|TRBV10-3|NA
CAISEFDGYTF
TGTGCCATCAGTGAGTTCGACGGCTACACCTTC
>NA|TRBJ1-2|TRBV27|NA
CAAWGAFGGVFSYTF
TGTGCCGCATGGGGGGCTTTCGGGGGTGTTTTTAGCTACACCTTC
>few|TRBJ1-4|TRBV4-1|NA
CASSQGTRGFTNEKLFF
TGCGCCAGCAGCCAAGGTACCAGGGGATTTACTAATGAAAAACTGTTTTTT
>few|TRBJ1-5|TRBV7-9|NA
CASSSGEVQPQHF
TGTGCCAGCAGTTCGGGGGAGGTTCAGCCCCAGCATTTT
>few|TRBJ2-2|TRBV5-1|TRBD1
CASSLDTGTGGGGELFF
TGCGCCAGCAGCTTGGACACCGGGACAGGGGGCGGCGGGGAGCTGTTTTTT